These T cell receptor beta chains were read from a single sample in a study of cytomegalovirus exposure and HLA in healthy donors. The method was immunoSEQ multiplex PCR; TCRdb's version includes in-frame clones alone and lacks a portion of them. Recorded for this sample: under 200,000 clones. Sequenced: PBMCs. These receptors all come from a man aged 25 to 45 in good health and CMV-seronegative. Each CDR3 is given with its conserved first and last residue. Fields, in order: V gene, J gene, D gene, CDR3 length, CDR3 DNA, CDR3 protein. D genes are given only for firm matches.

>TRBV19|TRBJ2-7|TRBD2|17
TGTGCCAGTAGTATTCGGCGAACCGGGACTACTTCCTACGAGCAGTACTTC
CASSIRRTGTTSYEQYF
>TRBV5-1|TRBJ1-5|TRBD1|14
TGCGCCAGCAGCTCGGGACAGCCCAATCAGCCCCAGCATTTT
CASSSGQPNQPQHF
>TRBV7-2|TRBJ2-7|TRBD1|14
TGTGCCAGCAGCTTAGAGGGGGCGCTGAGGGAGCAGTACTTC
CASSLEGALREQYF
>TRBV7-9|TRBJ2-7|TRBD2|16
TGTGCCAGCAGCTTAGGCCGCGGGAGTTTAACCTACGAGCAGTACTTC
CASSLGRGSLTYEQYF
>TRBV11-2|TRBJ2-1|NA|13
TGTGCCAGCAGCTTAGCGGGAAACAATGAGCAGTTCTTC
CASSLAGNNEQFF
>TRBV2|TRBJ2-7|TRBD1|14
TGTGCCAGCAGTGGCGGACAGGGGTACGGCGAGCAGTACTTC
CASSGGQGYGEQYF
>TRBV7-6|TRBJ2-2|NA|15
TGTGCCAGCAGCCCCCGGGGAACATTCACCGGGGAGCTGTTTTTT
CASSPRGTFTGELFF
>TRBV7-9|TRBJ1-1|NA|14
TGTGCCAGCAGGTGGGGGGGGCTGAACACTGAAGCTTTCTTT
CASRWGGLNTEAFF
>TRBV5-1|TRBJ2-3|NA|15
TGCGCCAGCAGAGGTGGGAGGTTGGAAGCAGATACGCAGTATTTT
CASRGGRLEADTQYF
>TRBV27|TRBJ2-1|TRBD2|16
TGTGCCAGCAGGACTAGCGGGAATATAATCTCCAATGAGCAGTTCTTC
CASRTSGNIISNEQFF
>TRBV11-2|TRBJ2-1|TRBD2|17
TGTGCCAGCAGTTATAGAAGCATAGCGGGAGCGTACAATGAGCAGTTCTTC
CASSYRSIAGAYNEQFF
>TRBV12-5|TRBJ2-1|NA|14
TGTGCTAGTGGTTTGGTACCGGGTTGGGATGAGCAGTTCTTC
CASGLVPGWDEQFF
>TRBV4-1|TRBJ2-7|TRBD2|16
TGCGCCAGCAGCCAAAGTGACGCTAGCGGGACCTACGAGCAGTACTTC
CASSQSDASGTYEQYF
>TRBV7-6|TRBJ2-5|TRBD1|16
TGTGCCAGCAGCTTTGGTTCCGACAGGGGGCGAGAGACCCAGTACTTC
CASSFGSDRGRETQYF
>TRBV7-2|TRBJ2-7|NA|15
TGTGCCAGCAGCGTGTCGGGGATTTCTACCTACGAGCAGTACTTC
CASSVSGISTYEQYF
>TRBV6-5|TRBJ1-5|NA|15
TGTGCCAGCAGTTACAGAGCTTATAGCAATCAGCCCCAGCATTTT
CASSYRAYSNQPQHF
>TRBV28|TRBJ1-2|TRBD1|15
TGTGCCAGCAGTCGTTCGGGACAGGGGAACTATGGCTACACCTTC
CASSRSGQGNYGYTF
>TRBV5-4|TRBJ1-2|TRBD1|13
TGTGCCAGCAGCCAGGACAGGGGGGGAGGCTACACCTTC
CASSQDRGGGYTF
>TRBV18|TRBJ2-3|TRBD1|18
TGTGCCAGCTCACGGGATTTAACAGGGGTGAAGTCGGCAGATACGCAGTATTTT
CASSRDLTGVKSADTQYF
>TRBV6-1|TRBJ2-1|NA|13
TGTGCCAGCAGTATACACCAGGGAAGTGAGCAGTTCTTC
CASSIHQGSEQFF
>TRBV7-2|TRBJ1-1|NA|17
TGTGCCAGCAGCCAACTACAGGGAGTGGGCATGAACACTGAAGCTTTCTTT
CASSQLQGVGMNTEAFF
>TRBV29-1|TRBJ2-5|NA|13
TGCAGCGTTGCAACTTCAGGGGAAGAGACCCAGTACTTC
CSVATSGEETQYF
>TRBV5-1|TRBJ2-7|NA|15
TGCGCCAGCAGCCTGAGAGGCGGCTTGCCCTACGAGCAGTACTTC
CASSLRGGLPYEQYF
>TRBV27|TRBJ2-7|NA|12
TGTGCCAGCAGTTTCCAGGGTATCGAGCAGTACTTC
CASSFQGIEQYF
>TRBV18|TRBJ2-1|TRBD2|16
TGTGCCAGCTCACCACCTCAGGGGACTAGCTACAATGAGCAGTTCTTC
CASSPPQGTSYNEQFF
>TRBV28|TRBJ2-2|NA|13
TGTGCCAGCACGGGGGAGGCAACTGGGGAGCTGTTTTTT
CASTGEATGELFF
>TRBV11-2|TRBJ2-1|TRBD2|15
TGTGCCAGCAGTCCGAGCCGGGGGGGTCCCAATGAGCAGTTCTTC
CASSPSRGGPNEQFF
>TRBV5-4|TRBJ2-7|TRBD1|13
TGTGCCAGCAGCCTGGGACAGGGGCGCGAGCAGTACTTC
CASSLGQGREQYF
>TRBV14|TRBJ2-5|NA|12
TGTGCCAGCACCCAGGCGGGGGAGACCCAGTACTTC
CASTQAGETQYF
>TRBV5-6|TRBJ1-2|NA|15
TGTGCCAGCAGCCAGGGGCCTGACCACGCGTATGGCTACACCTTC
CASSQGPDHAYGYTF
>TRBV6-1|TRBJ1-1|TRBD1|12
TGTGCCGGTACAGGGGTGAACACTGAAGCTTTCTTT
CAGTGVNTEAFF
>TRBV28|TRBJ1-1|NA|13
TGTGCCAGCAGTGGCGGGGAGTACACTGAAGCTTTCTTT
CASSGGEYTEAFF
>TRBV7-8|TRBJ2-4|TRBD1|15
TGTGCCAGCAGCTCGGAACAGGGGGAGAGGGACATTCAGTACTTC
CASSSEQGERDIQYF
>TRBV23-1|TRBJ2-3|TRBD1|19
TGCGCCAGCAGTCATCTCTTGCCAAAGACAGGGGGAAATGGAGATACGCAGTATTTT
CASSHLLPKTGGNGDTQYF
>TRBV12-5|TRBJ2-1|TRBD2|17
TGTGCTAGTGGTTTGGTTCGGGTAGCGGGAGGGGCGGGTGAGCAGTTCTTC
CASGLVRVAGGAGEQFF
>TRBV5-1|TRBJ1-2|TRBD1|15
TGCGCCAGCAGCCGGGGGACAGCCCGAGACTATGGCTACACCTTC
CASSRGTARDYGYTF